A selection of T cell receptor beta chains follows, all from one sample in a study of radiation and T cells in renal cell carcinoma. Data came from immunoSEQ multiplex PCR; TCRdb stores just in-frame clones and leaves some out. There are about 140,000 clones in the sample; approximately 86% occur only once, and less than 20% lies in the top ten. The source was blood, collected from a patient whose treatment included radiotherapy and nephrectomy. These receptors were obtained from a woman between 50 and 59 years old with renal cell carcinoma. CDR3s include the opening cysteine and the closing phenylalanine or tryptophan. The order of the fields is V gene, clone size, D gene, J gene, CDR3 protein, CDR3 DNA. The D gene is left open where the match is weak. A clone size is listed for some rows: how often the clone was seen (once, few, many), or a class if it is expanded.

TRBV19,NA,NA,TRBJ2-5,CASSIQGQETQYF,TGTGCCAGTAGTATACAGGGACAAGAGACCCAGTACTTC
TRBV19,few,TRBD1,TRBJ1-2,CASSTGTGYGYTF,TGTGCCAGTAGTACGGGGACAGGCTATGGCTACACCTTC
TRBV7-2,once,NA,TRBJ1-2,CASRWGGTYGYTF,TGTGCCAGCAGGTGGGGGGGAACCTATGGCTACACCTTC
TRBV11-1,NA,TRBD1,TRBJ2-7,CASSSDRGYEQYF,TGTGCCAGCAGCTCCGACAGGGGCTACGAGCAGTACTTC
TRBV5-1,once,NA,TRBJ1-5,CASSLGGTHQPQHF,TGCGCCAGCAGCTTGGGTGGGACTCATCAGCCCCAGCATTTT
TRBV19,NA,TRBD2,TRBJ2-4,CASRGLAGPKNIQYF,TGTGCCAGTAGAGGGCTAGCGGGACCCAAAAACATTCAGTACTTC
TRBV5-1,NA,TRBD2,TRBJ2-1,CASSDGLEANEQFF,TGCGCCAGCAGCGACGGACTAGAGGCCAATGAGCAGTTCTTC
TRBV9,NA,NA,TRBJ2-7,CASSPLERGEQYF,TGTGCCAGCAGCCCGCTAGAAAGGGGGGAGCAGTACTTC
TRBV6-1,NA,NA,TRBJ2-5,CASSEGTAGETQYF,TGTGCCAGCAGTGAAGGGACCGCGGGGGAGACCCAGTACTTC
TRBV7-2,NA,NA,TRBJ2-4,CASSPPNLAKNIQYF,TGTGCCAGCAGCCCCCCCAACCTAGCCAAAAACATTCAGTACTTC
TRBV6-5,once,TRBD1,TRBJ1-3,CASSLSTGAGNTIYF,TGTGCCAGCAGTCTTTCTACAGGGGCTGGAAACACCATATATTTT
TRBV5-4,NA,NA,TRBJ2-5,CASSLLGTQYF,TGTGCCAGCAGCTTGTTGGGGACCCAGTACTTC
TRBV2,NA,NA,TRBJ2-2,CASSEEKGTGELFF,TGTGCCAGCAGTGAAGAGAAGGGGACCGGGGAGCTGTTTTTT
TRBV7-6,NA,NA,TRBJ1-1,CASSSGGIANTEAFF,TGTGCCAGCAGCTCGGGGGGGATCGCGAACACTGAAGCTTTCTTT
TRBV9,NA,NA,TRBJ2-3,CASSVLGGGDTQYF,TGTGCCAGCAGCGTCCTGGGGGGCGGAGATACGCAGTATTTT
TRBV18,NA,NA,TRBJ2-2,CASSADMNTGELFF,TGTGCCAGCTCGGCGGACATGAACACCGGGGAGCTGTTTTTT
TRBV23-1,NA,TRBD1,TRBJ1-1,CASRGKGQGVPEAFF,TGCGCCAGCAGAGGAAAGGGACAGGGGGTCCCTGAAGCTTTCTTT
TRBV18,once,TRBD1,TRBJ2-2,CASSPQGAFRNTGELFF,TGTGCCAGCTCACCACAGGGGGCTTTTAGGAACACCGGGGAGCTGTTTTTT
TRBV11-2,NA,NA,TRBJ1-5,CASSLVRGQPQHF,TGTGCCAGCAGCTTAGTGCGCGGGCAGCCCCAGCATTTT
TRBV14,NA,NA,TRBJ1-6,CASSPQTGSGNSPLHF,TGTGCCAGCAGCCCTCAGACGGGCTCGGGGAATTCACCCCTCCACTTT
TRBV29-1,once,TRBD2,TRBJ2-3,CSVEAASGETDTQYF,TGCAGCGTTGAAGCGGCTAGCGGGGAAACAGATACGCAGTATTTT
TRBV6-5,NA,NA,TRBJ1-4,CASSYMRAANEKLFF,TGTGCCAGCAGTTACATGAGAGCAGCTAATGAAAAACTGTTTTTT
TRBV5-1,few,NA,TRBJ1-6,CASSLVRSGSPLHF,TGCGCCAGCAGCTTGGTTCGGAGCGGGTCACCCCTCCACTTT
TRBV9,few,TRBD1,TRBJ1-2,CASSLGQGASGYTF,TGTGCCAGCAGCCTGGGACAGGGGGCTTCTGGCTACACCTTC
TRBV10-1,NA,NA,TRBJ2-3,CASSENARNMDTQYF,TGCGCCAGCAGTGAAAATGCTAGAAACATGGATACGCAGTATTTT
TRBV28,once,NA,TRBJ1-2,CASQFRGGQGYTF,TGTGCCAGCCAATTTAGGGGGGGCCAGGGCTACACCTTC
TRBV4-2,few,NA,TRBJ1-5,CASSQDGVNQPQHF,TGTGCCAGCAGCCAAGATGGCGTAAATCAGCCCCAGCATTTT
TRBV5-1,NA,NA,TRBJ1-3,CASSLTADGNTIYF,TGCGCCAGCAGCTTAACAGCGGATGGAAACACCATATATTTT
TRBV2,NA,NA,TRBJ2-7,CASSGERSSYEQYF,TGTGCCAGCAGTGGGGAAAGGAGCTCCTACGAGCAGTACTTC
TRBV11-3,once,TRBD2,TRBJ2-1,CASSVSGSSYNEQFF,TGTGCCAGCAGCGTTAGCGGGAGCTCCTACAATGAGCAGTTCTTC
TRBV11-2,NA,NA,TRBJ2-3,CASRGLGGGTDTQYF,TGTGCCAGCAGAGGACTAGGGGGCGGCACAGATACGCAGTATTTT
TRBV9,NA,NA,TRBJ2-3,CASSLGPTSTDTQYF,TGTGCCAGCAGCCTCGGCCCTACTAGCACAGATACGCAGTATTTT
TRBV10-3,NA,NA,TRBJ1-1,CAIREGVVNTEAFF,TGTGCCATCAGGGAGGGGGTGGTGAACACTGAAGCTTTCTTT
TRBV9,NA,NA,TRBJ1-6,CASSPKTVRRSYNSPLHF,TGTGCCAGCAGCCCGAAGACAGTCCGACGCTCCTATAATTCACCCCTCCACTTT
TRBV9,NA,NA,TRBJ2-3,CASSVRGSTDTQYF,TGTGCCAGCAGCGTTCGGGGAAGCACAGATACGCAGTATTTT
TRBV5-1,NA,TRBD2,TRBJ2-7,CASSLVRGDYEQYF,TGCGCCAGCAGCTTGGTACGGGGGGACTACGAGCAGTACTTC
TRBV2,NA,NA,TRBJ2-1,CASSVSYNEQFF,TGTGCCAGCAGTGTCTCTTACAATGAGCAGTTCTTC
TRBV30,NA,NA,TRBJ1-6,CAWTGTAVGNSPLHF,TGTGCCTGGACGGGGACTGCAGTTGGTAATTCACCCCTCCACTTT
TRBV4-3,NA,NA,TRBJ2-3,CASSQDGGTATDTQYF,TGCGCCAGCAGCCAAGATGGAGGGACAGCTACAGATACGCAGTATTTT
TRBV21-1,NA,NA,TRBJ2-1,CASTRGRSYNEQFF,TGTGCCAGCACGCGGGGGAGATCCTACAATGAGCAGTTCTTC
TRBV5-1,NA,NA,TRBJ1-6,CASSRTVGVDNSPLHF,TGCGCCAGCAGCCGTACGGTAGGGGTGGATAATTCACCCCTCCACTTT
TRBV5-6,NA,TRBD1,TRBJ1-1,CASSTTGRGYTEAFF,TGTGCCAGCAGCACGACAGGGCGAGGCTACACTGAAGCTTTCTTT
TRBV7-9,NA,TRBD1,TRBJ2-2,CASSAGTANTGELFF,TGTGCCAGCAGCGCCGGGACAGCGAACACCGGGGAGCTGTTTTTT
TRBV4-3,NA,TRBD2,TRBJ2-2,CASSLAGDPGELFF,TGCGCCAGCAGCCTAGCGGGAGATCCCGGGGAGCTGTTTTTT
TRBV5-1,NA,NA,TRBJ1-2,CASSPGGYGYTF,TGCGCCAGCAGCCCCGGGGGCTATGGCTACACCTTC
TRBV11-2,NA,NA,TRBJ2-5,CASSPEIRKETQYF,TGTGCCAGCAGCCCCGAGATTAGGAAAGAGACCCAGTACTTC
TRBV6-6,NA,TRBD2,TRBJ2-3,CASSYPSGGGTDTQYF,TGTGCCAGCAGTTACCCTAGCGGGGGGGGGACAGATACGCAGTATTTT
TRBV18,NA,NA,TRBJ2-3,CASRGTGGDTQYF,TGTGCCAGCCGAGGGACCGGGGGAGATACGCAGTATTTT
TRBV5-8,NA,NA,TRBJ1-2,CASSSQGNYGYTF,TGTGCCAGCAGCTCCCAGGGAAACTATGGCTACACCTTC
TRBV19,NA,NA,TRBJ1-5,CASSSAGTTNQPQHF,TGTGCCAGTAGTAGTGCCGGGACAACCAATCAGCCCCAGCATTTT
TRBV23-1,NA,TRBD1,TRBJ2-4,CASSPGTGLLKLAKNIQYF,TGCGCCAGCAGTCCGGGGACAGGACTTCTTAAACTAGCCAAAAACATTCAGTACTTC
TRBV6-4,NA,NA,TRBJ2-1,CASSEFLGGYNEQFF,TGTGCCAGCAGTGAGTTTTTGGGCGGCTACAATGAGCAGTTCTTC
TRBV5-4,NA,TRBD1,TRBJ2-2,CASSTGQGNTGELFF,TGTGCCAGCAGCACGGGACAGGGTAACACCGGGGAGCTGTTTTTT
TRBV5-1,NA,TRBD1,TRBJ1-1,CASTTGGRTEAFF,TGCGCCAGCACGACAGGGGGCAGGACTGAAGCTTTCTTT